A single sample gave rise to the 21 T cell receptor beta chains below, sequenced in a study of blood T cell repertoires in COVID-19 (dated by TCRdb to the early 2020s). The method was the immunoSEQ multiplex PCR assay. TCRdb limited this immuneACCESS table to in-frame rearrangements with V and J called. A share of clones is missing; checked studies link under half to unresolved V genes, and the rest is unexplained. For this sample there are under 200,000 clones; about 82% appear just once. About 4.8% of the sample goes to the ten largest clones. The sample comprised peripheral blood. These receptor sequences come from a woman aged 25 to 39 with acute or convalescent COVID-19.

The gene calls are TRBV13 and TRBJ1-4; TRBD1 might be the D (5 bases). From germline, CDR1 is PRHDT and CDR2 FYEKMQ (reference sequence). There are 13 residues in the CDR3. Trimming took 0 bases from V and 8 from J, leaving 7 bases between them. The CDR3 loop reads CASSLGRGEKLFF. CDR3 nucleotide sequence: TGTGCCAGCAGCTTAGGCCGGGGGGAAAAACTGTTTTTT.

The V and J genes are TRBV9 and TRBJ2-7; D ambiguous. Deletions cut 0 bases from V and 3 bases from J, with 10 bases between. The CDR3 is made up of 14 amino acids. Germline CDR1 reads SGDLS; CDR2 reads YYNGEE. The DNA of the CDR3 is TGTGCCAGCAGCGTAGGAGGTCACGGCTACGAGCAGTACTTC. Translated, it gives CASSVGGHGYEQYF.

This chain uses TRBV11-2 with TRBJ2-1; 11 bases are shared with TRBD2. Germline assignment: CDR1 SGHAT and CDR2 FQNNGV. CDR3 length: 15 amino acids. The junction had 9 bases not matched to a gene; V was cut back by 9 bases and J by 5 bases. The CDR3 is CASAIGTSGNNEQFF. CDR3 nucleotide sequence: TGTGCCAGTGCCATCGGGACTAGCGGTAACAATGAGCAGTTCTTC. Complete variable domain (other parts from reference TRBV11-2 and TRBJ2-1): EAGVAQSPRYKIIEKRQSVAFWCNPISGHATLYWYQQILGQGPKLLIQFQNNGVVDDSQLPKDRFSAERLKGVDSTLKIQPAKLEDSAVYLCASAIGTSGNNEQFFGPGTRLTVL.

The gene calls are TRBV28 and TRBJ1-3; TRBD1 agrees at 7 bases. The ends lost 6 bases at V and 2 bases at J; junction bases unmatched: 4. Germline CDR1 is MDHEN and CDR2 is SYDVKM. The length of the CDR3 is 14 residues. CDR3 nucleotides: TGTGCCAGCAGCATTAGGGGGCCTGGAAACACCATATATTTT. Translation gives CASSIRGPGNTIYF.

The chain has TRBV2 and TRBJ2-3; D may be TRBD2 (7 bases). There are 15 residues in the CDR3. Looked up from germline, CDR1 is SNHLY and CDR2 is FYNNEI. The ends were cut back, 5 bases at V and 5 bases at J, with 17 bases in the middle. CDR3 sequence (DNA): TGTGCCAGCAGTAAAACAGGGACTACCCGAGATACGCAGTATTTT. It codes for CASSKTGTTRDTQYF. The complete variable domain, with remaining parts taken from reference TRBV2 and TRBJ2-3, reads EPEVTQTPSHQVTQMGQEVILRCVPISNHLYFYWYRQILGQKVEFLVSFYNNEISEKSEIFDDQFSVERPDGSNFTLKIRSTKLEDSAMYFCASSKTGTTRDTQYFGPGTRLTVL.

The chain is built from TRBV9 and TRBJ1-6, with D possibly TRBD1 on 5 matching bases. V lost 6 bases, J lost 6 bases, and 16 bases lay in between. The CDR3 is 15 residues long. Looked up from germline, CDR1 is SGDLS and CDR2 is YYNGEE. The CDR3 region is CASTETGSGNSPLHF. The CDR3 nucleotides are TGTGCCAGCACCGAAACAGGTTCGGGTAATTCACCCCTCCACTTT. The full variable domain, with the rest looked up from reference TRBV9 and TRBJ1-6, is DSGVTQTPKHLITATGQRVTLRCSPRSGDLSVYWYQQSLDQGLQFLIQYYNGEERAKGNILERFSAQQFPDLHSELNLSSLELGDSALYFCASTETGSGNSPLHFGNGTRLTVT.

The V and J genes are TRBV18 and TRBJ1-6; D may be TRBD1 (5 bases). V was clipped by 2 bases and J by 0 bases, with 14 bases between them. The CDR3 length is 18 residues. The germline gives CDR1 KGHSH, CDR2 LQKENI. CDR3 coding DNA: TGTGCCAGCTCACCATTGGGGGGAGAAAGCTCCTATAATTCACCCCTCCACTTT. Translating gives CASSPLGGESSYNSPLHF.

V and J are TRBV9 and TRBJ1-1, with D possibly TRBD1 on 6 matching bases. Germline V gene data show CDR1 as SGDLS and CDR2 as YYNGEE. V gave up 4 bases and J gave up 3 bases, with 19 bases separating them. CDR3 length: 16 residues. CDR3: CASSRQAGRGDTEAFF. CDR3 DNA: TGTGCCAGCAGCCGACAGGCAGGCCGTGGGGACACTGAAGCTTTCTTT.

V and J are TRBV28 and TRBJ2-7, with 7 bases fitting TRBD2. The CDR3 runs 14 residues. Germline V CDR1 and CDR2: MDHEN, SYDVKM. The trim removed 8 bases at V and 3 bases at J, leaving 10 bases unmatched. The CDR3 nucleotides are TGTGCCAGCCGAGTACTAAGCGGGGACTACGAGCAGTACTTC. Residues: CASRVLSGDYEQYF.

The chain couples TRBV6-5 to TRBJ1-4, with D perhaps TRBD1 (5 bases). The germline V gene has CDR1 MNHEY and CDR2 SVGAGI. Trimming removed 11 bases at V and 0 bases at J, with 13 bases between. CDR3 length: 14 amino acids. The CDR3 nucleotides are TGTGCCTCCGATTGGGGGGCAACTAATGAAAAACTGTTTTTT. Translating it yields CASDWGATNEKLFF.

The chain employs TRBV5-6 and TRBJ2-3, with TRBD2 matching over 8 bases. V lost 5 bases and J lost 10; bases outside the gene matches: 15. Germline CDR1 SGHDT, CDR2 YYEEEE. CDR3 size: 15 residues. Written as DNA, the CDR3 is TGTGCCAGCAGGTTCTTGGGACTAGGCTCAACTCCGCAGTATTTT. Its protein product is CASRFLGLGSTPQYF.

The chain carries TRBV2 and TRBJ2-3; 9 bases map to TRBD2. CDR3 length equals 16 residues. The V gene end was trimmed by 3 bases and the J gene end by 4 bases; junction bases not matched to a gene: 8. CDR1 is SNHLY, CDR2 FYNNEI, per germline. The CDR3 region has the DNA TGTGCCAGCAGTGACTTGCCGGGACTAGCAGCAGATACGCAGTATTTT. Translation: CASSDLPGLAADTQYF. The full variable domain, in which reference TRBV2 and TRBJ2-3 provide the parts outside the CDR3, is EPEVTQTPSHQVTQMGQEVILRCVPISNHLYFYWYRQILGQKVEFLVSFYNNEISEKSEIFDDQFSVERPDGSNFTLKIRSTKLEDSAMYFCASSDLPGLAADTQYFGPGTRLTVL.

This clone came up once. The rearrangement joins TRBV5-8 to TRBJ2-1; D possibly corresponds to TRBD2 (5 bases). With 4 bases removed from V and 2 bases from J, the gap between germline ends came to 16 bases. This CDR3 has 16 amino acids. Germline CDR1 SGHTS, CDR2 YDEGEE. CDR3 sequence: CASSLWRQRAYNEQFF. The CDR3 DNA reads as TGTGCCAGCAGCCTCTGGAGGCAAAGGGCCTACAATGAGCAGTTCTTC.

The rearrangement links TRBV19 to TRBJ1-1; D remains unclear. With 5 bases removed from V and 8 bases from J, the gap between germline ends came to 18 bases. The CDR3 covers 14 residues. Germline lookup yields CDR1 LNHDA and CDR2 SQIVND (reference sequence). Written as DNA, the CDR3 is TGTGCCAGTAGTGTGCAGGTTAAGCTATCGGAAGCTTTCTTT. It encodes CASSVQVKLSEAFF. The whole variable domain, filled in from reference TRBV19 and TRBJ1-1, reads DGGITQSPKYLFRKEGQNVTLSCEQNLNHDAMYWYRQDPGQGLRLIYYSQIVNDFQKGDIAEGYSVSREKKESFPLTVTSAQKNPTAFYLCASSVQVKLSEAFFGQGTRLTVV.

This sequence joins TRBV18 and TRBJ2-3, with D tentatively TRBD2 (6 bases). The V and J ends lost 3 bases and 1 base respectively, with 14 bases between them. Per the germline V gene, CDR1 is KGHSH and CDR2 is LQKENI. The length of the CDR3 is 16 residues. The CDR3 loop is CASSPVPSARTDTQYF. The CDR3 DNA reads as TGTGCCAGCTCACCCGTCCCTAGCGCTCGCACAGATACGCAGTATTTT.

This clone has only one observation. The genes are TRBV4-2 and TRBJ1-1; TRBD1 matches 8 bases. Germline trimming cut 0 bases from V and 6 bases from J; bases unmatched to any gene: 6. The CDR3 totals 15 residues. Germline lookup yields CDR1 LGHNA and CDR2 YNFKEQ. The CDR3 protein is CASSQEASRGPEAFF. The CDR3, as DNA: TGTGCCAGCAGCCAAGAAGCCAGCAGGGGGCCTGAAGCTTTCTTT.

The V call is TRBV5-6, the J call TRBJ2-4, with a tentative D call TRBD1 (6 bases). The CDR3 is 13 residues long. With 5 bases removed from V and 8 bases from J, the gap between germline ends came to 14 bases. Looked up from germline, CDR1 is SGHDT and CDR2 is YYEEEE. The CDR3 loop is CASSLTGIHIQYF. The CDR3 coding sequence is TGTGCCAGCAGTCTCACAGGGATTCACATTCAGTACTTC.

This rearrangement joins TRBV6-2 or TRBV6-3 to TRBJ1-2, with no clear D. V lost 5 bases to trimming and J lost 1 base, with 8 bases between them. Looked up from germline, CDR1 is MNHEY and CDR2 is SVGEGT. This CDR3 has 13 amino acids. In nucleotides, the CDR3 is TGTGCCAGCAGTAACAGCCTTAACTATGGCTACACCTTC. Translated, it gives CASSNSLNYGYTF.

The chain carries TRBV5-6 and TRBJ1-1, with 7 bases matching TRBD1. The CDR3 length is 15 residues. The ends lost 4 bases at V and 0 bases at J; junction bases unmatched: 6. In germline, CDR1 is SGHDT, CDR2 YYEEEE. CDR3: CASSQTGILNTEAFF. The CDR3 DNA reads TGTGCCAGCAGCCAGACAGGGATCCTGAACACTGAAGCTTTCTTT.

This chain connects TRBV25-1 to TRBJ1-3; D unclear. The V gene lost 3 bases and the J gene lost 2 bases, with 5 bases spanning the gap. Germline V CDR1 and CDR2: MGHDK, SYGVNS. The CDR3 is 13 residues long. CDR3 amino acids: CASSEAAGNTIYF. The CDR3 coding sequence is TGTGCCAGCAGTGAGGCAGCTGGAAACACCATATATTTT.

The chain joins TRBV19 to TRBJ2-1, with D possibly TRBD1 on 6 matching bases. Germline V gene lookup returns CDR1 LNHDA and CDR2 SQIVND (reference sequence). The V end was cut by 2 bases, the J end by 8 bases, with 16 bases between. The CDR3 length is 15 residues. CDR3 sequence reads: CASSIKDSRVDEQFF. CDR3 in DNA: TGTGCCAGTAGTATAAAGGACAGCCGAGTGGATGAGCAGTTCTTC. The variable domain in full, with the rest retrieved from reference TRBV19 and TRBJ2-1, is DGGITQSPKYLFRKEGQNVTLSCEQNLNHDAMYWYRQDPGQGLRLIYYSQIVNDFQKGDIAEGYSVSREKKESFPLTVTSAQKNPTAFYLCASSIKDSRVDEQFFGPGTRLTVL.